The text below deals with one T cell receptor (beta chain). Its antigen is still unknown. No base quality information exists; no much larger clone differs at one position. Library construction relied on 5' RACE. The second PCR ran for about 6 to 11 cycles and used a J-beta primer mix along with a sample-barcoded 5' primer. A template-switch 5' adaptor carrying 12 random nucleotides introduced a unique molecular identifier onto each TCR beta cDNA molecule. Each sample yielded at least 2.5 million CDR3-containing paired-end reads. All of the RNA was converted into first-strand cDNA using the Mint cDNA synthesis kit, with a TRBC-specific oligonucleotide serving as the primer. After uracil-DNA glycosylase treatment, a first 18-cycle PCR used universal primers M1SS and BC2_uni_R on all cDNA. The study's processing was this. Each sample was normalized by randomly selecting 1 million high-quality reads, each carrying a distinct molecular identifier. Reads sharing molecular identifiers were discarded rather than binned into consensus sequences. CDR3 identification, clonotype clustering and error correction used MiTCR with a Q25 quality threshold and the strictest error-elimination algorithm. A nonparametric unseen species model using Euler transformation provided a lower-bound estimate of total TCR beta diversity. TCRdb redid the processing of the public reads, applying fastp at Q25 and MiXCR, and retained in-frame beta chains. Each CDR3 protein gets just one entry, which takes the most common genes and DNA from the rows behind it. The V and J calls reflect TCRdb's pipeline rather than the authors' work. Within this sample are approximately 2,000,000 distinct CDR3 sequences, with roughly two fifths of them counted one time only. About 21% of the sample is held by the ten biggest clonotypes.

Systemically healthy Caucasian individuals from Russia, 35 to 50 in total and aged about 6 to 100 years, were included as donors. Roughly 11 milliliters of peripheral blood were drawn from each donor into EDTA-treated Vacutainer tubes. PBMCs were isolated by Ficoll-Paque density-gradient centrifugation, with at least 6 million obtained per sample. Trizol reagent was used to extract total RNA from PBMCs, with at least 5.5 micrograms per sample. The percentages of naive CD45RAhigh/CD27high T cells were determined by flow cytometry on a PBMC aliquot from every donor. These data are taken from a study of blood T cells in healthy people across ages (dated by TCRdb to 2015 to 2017). Broadly, across the study: In model experiments, template switching captured about one uniquely barcoded TCR beta cDNA molecule for every two T cells. Using deep sequencing normalized with unique cDNA molecular identifiers, the study measured how TCR beta repertoire diversity changes with age. Four age groups were formed from the donors: young (average approximately 16 years), middle-aged (around 41), aged (more than 55) and long-lived (more than 75). Donors of different ages were randomly distributed across sequencing lanes to avoid experimental bias. The study analyzed two additional independent replicas of 1 million unique cDNA reads from the same blood draw for two donors, one aged 18 to 30 and one aged 80 or older.

Broad study findings and their caveats: Estimates of total diversity from one million sequenced T cells were regarded as lower bounds and underestimates. Because profiling used bulk unsorted PBMCs, naive and antigen-experienced compartments could not be compared conclusively. Observed TCR beta diversity per million T cells fell roughly linearly with age, and a significant reduction was already apparent by age about 43. Compared with the aged group, the long-lived group had more naive CD4+ T cells, fewer expanded clones and increased TCR diversity, a pattern suggesting age selection. Donor CMV infection status was unknown, potentially confounding age-related changes in expanded clonotypes. There was a strong correlation between observed TCR beta diversity and the percentage of naive T cells measured by flow cytometry.

Counted from cysteine to phenylalanine, this CDR3 has 14 amino acids. CDR3 DNA only is kept here, 42 bases in frame from base 1. Taken from the germline V gene (reference sequence), the CDR1 and CDR2 loops are SEHNR and FQNEAQ. Trimming takes 5 bases from V and 0 bases from J, and the germline ends sit 9 bases apart. The rearrangement combines TRBV7-9 with TRBJ2-3; the D gene assignment is ambiguous. The clonotype comes from a human donor in good health. The sample comprised blood. The nucleotide sequence is given as TGTGCCAGCAGCCAAATCAGTAGCACAGATACGCAGTATTTT. This gives the protein CASSQISSTDTQYF.